This TCR beta chain stems from a study of Ad26.COV2.S vaccination and SARS-CoV-2 variants. Whole-study context: Recipients of Ad26.COV2.S got it intramuscularly, once or twice 56 days apart.

Sample treatment: some 20 received Ad26.COV2.S at low or high dose, single or two shots; several received placebo; per-sample allocation not given. Sampling happened 63 days after the first vaccine or placebo injection. The CDR3 is 15 amino acids. Trimming cost V 1 base and J 2 bases; bases outside gene matches: 2. Germline V gives CDR1 SGHKS, CDR2 YYEKEE (reference sequence). Sequenced by immunoSEQ multiplex PCR; TCRdb stores in-frame clones only, minus some. The profile shows about 350,000 clones, 88% of them singletons. Sequencing used peripheral blood, obtained in a trial of Ad26.COV2.S vaccine versus placebo. This TCR was sampled from a person between 18 and 60 years old who received the Ad26.COV2.S COVID-19 vaccine or a placebo. The chain combines TRBV5-5 with TRBJ2-2; the match to TRBD1 covers 7 bases. CDR3 protein: CASSLWDRNTGELFF. The CDR3 DNA reads as TGTGCCAGCAGCTTGTGGGACAGAAACACCGGGGAGCTGTTTTTT.